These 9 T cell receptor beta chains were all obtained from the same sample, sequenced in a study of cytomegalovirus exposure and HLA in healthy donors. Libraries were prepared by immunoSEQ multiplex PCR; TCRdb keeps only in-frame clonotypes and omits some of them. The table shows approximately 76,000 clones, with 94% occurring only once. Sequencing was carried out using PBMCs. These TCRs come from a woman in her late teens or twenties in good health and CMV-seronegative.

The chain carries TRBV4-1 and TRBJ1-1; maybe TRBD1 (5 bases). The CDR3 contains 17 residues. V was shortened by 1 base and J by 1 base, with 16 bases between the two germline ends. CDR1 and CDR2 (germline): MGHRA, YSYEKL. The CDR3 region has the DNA TGCGCCAGCAGCCAAGCCCCAGGGCTGGTACGGAACACTGAAGCTTTCTTT. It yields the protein CASSQAPGLVRNTEAFF.

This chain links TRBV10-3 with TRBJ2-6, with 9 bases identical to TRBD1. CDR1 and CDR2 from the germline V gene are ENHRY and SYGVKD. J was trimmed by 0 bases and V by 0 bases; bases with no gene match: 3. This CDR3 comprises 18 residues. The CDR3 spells CAISESGTGPSGANVLTF. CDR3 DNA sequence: TGTGCCATCAGTGAGTCGGGGACAGGGCCCTCTGGGGCCAACGTCCTGACTTTC.

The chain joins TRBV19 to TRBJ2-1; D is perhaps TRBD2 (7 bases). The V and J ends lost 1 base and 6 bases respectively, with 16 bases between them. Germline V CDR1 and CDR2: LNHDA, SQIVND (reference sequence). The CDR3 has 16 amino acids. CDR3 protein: CASSIVGGGDFNEQFF. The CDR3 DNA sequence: TGTGCCAGTAGTATAGTAGGGGGGGGTGACTTCAATGAGCAGTTCTTC. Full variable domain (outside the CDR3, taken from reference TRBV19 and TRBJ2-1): DGGITQSPKYLFRKEGQNVTLSCEQNLNHDAMYWYRQDPGQGLRLIYYSQIVNDFQKGDIAEGYSVSREKKESFPLTVTSAQKNPTAFYLCASSIVGGGDFNEQFFGPGTRLTVL.

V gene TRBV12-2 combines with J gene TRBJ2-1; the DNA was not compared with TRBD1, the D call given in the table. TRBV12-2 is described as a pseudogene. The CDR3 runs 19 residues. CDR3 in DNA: TGTGCAAGTCGCTTAGGCTGGAGTAAGAAACAGGGGACCTACAATGAGCAGTTCTTC. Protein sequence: CASRLGWSKKQGTYNEQFF.

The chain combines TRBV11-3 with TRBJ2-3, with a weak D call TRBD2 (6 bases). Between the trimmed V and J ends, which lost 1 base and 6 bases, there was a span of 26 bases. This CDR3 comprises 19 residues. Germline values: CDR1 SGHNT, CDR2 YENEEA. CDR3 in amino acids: CASSLGGTGTSRVVDTQYF. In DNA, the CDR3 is TGTGCCAGCAGCTTAGGAGGAACCGGGACTTCGCGAGTTGTGGATACGCAGTATTTT.

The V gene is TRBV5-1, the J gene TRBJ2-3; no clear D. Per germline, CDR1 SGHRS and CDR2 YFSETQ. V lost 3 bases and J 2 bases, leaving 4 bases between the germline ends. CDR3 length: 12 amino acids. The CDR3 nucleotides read TGCGCCAGCAGCTCGGTCACAGATACGCAGTATTTT. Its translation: CASSSVTDTQYF.

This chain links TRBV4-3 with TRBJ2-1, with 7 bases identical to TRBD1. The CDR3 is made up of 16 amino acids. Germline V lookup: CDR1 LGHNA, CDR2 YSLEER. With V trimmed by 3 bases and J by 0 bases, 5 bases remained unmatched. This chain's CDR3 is CASSQRGLSSYNEQFF. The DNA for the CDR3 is TGCGCCAGCAGCCAGAGGGGGCTTAGCTCCTACAATGAGCAGTTCTTC.

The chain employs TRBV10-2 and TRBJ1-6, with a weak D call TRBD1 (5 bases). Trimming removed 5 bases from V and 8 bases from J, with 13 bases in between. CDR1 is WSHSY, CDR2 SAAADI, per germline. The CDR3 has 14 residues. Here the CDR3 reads CASSSGSGDSPLHF. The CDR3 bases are TGCGCCAGCAGTTCAGGGTCTGGCGATTCACCCCTCCACTTT.

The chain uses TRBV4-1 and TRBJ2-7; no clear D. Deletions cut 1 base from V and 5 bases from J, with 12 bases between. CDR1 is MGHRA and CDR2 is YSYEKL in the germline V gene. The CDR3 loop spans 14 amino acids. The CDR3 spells CASSQGSTLHEQYF. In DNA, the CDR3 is TGCGCCAGCAGCCAAGGTTCAACTCTCCACGAGCAGTACTTC.